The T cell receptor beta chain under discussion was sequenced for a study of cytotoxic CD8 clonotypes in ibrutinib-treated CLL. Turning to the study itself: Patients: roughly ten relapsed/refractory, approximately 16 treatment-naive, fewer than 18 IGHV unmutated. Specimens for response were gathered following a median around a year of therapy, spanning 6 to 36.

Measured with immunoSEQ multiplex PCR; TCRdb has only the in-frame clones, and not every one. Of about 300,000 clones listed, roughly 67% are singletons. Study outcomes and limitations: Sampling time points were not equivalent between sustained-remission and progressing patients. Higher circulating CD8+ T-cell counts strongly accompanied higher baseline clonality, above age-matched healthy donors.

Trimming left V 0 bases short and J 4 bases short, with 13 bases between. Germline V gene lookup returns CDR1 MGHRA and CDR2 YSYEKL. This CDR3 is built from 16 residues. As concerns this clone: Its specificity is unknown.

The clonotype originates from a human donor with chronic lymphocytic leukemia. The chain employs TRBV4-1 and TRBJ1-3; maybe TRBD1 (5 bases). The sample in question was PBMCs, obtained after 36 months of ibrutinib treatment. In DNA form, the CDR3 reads TGCGCCAGCAGCCAAGATGGGGGACGGAGGGGAAACACCATATATTTT. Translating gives CASSQDGGRRGNTIYF.